The source of this T cell receptor beta chain is a study of type 1 and type 2 diabetes patients. Genomic DNA was the PCR template. The TCR beta CDR3 region was amplified using 30 forward and 13 reverse primers. A single record per CDR3 protein comes from TCRdb applying MiXCR to the multiplex PCR reads. This table holds 250,000 to 300,000 distinct CDR3 sequences, roughly 44% found once. This CDR3 is built from 17 residues. V gave up 4 bases and J gave up 2 bases; unmatched junction bases: 6. The germline V gene encodes CDR1 MNHNY and CDR2 SVGAGI (reference sequence). All diabetic donors were classified as either type 1 or type 2 diabetes.

The sample taken for sequencing was peripheral blood mononuclear cells (PBMCs). The receptor was isolated from a man between 18 and 35 years old with type 2 diabetes. The chain joins TRBV6-6 to TRBJ2-7, with TRBD2 matching 15 bases. The CDR3 loop is CASSFGLAGGGPYEQYF. CDR3 nucleotide sequence: TGTGCCAGCAGTTTCGGACTAGCGGGAGGGGGTCCCTACGAGCAGTACTTC.